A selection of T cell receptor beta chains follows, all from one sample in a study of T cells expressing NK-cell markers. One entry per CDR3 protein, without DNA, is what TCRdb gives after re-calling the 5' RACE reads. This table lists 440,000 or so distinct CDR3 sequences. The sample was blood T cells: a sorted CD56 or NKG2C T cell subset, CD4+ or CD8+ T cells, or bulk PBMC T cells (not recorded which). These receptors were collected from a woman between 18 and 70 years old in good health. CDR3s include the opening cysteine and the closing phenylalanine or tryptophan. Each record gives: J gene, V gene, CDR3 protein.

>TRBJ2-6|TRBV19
CASSPGSRGANVLTF
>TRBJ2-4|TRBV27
CASSFQAMGAKNIQYF
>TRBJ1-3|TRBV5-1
CASSLALAASGNTIYF
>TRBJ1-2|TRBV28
CASRVGVGYGYTF
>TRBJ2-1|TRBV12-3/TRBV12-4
CASRATRNEQFF
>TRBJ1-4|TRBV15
CATSRVTREKLFF
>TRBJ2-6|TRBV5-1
CASSLDTSGANVLTF
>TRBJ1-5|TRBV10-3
CAISESVGPGQPQHF
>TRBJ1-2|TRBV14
CASSQAGAPYGYTF
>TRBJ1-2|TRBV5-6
CASSGRTYYGYTF
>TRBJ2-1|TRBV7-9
CASSPILGGSSYNEQFF
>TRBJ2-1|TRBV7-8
CASSFGTSGTDEQFF
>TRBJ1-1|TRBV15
CATSRGVNTEAFF
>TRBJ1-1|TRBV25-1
CASSGSVAMNTEAFF
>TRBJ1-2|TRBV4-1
CASSQRTDPIYGYTF
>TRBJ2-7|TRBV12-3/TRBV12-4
CASSLNQGPYYEQYF
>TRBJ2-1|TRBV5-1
CASSLTGPNNEQFF
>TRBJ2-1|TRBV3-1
CASSQDGPSGVYEQFF
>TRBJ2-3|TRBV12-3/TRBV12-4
CASSPRTRLSDTQYF
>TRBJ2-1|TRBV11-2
CASSFSTPGSYNEQFF
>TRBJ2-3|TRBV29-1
CSVEDRGRSTDTQYF
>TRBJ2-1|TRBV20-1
CSARLTLAGGPNEQFF
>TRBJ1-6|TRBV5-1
CASSPRTDNSPLHF
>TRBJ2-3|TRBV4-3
CASSQGGTYTDTQYF
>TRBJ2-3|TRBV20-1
CSANLAASTDTQYF
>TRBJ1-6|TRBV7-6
CASSPQGASFNSPLHF
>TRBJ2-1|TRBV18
CASSPESYEQFF
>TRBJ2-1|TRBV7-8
CATALGGDEQFF
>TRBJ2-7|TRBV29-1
CSVERAVDEQYF
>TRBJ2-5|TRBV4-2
CASSQVASGGPRETQYF
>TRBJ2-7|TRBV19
CASSILTGNEQYF
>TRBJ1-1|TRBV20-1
CSAIPRRDHTEAFF
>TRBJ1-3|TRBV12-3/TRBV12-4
CASSLSAGNTIYF
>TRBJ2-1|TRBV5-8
CASSRRGLASYNEQFF
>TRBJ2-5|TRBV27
CASSLLGQETQYF
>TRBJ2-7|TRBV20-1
CSAEPGLTYEQYF
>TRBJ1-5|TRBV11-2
CASSLGWGPNQPQHF
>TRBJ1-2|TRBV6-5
CASSYRDRGNGYTF
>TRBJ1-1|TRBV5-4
CASSRGESGTEAFF
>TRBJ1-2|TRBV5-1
CASSFGGRGYGYTF
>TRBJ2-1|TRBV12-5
CASGMTVPSYNEQFF
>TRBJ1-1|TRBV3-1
CASSQGTGREAFF
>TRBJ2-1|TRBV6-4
CASSLETYNEQFF